This entry is about one T cell receptor beta chain. Its antigen is still unknown. It has no much larger one-base neighbor in the sample; base qualities were not kept. This sample was taken from a study of blood T cell repertoires in COVID-19 (dated by TCRdb to 2018 to 2021). In the study overall: The collaborator samples originated in the United States, Italy and Spain and spanned the acute and convalescent phases of COVID-19. The prospective study material was composed of cDNA or gDNA derived from T cells, B-cell-depleted T cells, or PBMCs. Deeply sampled blood TCRbeta repertoires from subjects exposed to, actively infected with, or recovered from COVID-19 were included in the dataset. The repertoires were released in a freely available public database intended as a resource for research on the immune response to SARS-CoV-2. The samples were drawn from the first 160 participants of the ongoing ImmuneRACE study and from over 950 subjects provided by 6 global collaborators. Nearly every sample came with metadata listing a de-identified subject ID, COVID-19 status, age in years and sex. Where available, HLA class I and class II types were taken from metadata supplied by the sample provider and were not determined by assay-based typing. Results and caveats for the whole study, not just this receptor: How much clinical and demographic metadata was included differed by source and by participant, and the metadata was provided uncurated.

TCRbeta CDR3 regions were amplified from genomic DNA using the immunoSEQ Assay, a bias-controlled multiplex PCR. In the paper's pipeline: Nucleated cell counts per sample were estimated from amplification of reference gene primers within the assay. To quantify the absolute abundance of each unique TCRbeta CDR3 rearrangement, sequence reads were collapsed and filtered. Productive Simpson clonality was computed per sample as the square root of Simpson's diversity index over productive rearrangements. This is the immuneACCESS table as TCRdb keeps it, with only in-frame sequences that have V and J called. A part of the clones is gone; compared with another copy, unresolved V genes explain less than half, and the rest is unexplained. The V and J calls and clone size were taken over from that table, and D and trimming were inferred from the DNA. Across this sample there are 120,000 or so clones, with 70% to 90% seen only once. Jointly, the top ten make up around 7.3% of the sample.

Collaborating institutions collected whole blood in K2EDTA tubes following their own protocols. For TCRbeta analysis, collaborators shipped samples in one of three forms: frozen whole blood, isolated PBMCs, or DNA extracted from either of those sample types. V and J lose 4 bases and 6 bases, and a span of 17 bases separates them. CDR1 and CDR2 are drawn from the germline V gene: SGDLS, YYNGEE. Including cysteine and phenylalanine, the CDR3 has 14 amino acids. Solely the CDR3 DNA is kept, with 42 bases framed from the first base. Sequenced sample: peripheral blood. This TCR came from a man aged 50 to 59 with acute or convalescent COVID-19. The rearrangement joined TRBV9 to TRBJ2-7; no D gene can be assigned with confidence. The CDR3 protein sequence reads: CASSRSVRNGEQYF. The sequence in DNA is TGTGCCAGCAGCCGCTCGGTAAGAAACGGCGAGCAGTACTTC.